This entry lists 23 T cell receptor beta chains sequenced from one sample in a study of T cell responses to AZD1222 COVID-19 vaccine. Only in-frame clones appear in the TCRdb table, and some are missing; sequencing was by immunoSEQ multiplex PCR. The data show about 130,000 clones, with about nine tenths seen just once and 1.5% held by the top ten. The sample was peripheral blood, taken on day 0 of AZD1222 vaccination. The receptors here all came from an adult in good health.

V gene TRBV28 combines with J gene TRBJ2-2; 7 bases are a match to TRBD1. Germline V gene data show CDR1 as MDHEN and CDR2 as SYDVKM. The junction had 8 bases not matched to a gene; V was cut back by 6 bases and J by 1 base. CDR3 length equals 16 residues. The CDR3 nucleotides are TGTGCCAGCAGCCAGGCCGGGACAGAGAACACCGGGGAGCTGTTTTTT. Amino acid sequence: CASSQAGTENTGELFF.

The chain joins TRBV15 to TRBJ1-4; D remains ambiguous. This CDR3 has 13 residues. V lost 3 bases and J lost 7, with 9 bases in between. The germline CDR1 and CDR2 sequences are LNHNV and YYDKDF (reference sequence). The CDR3: CATSRDGPEKLFF. CDR3 coding DNA: TGTGCCACCAGCAGGGATGGGCCTGAAAAACTGTTTTTT.

The rearrangement uses TRBV18 and TRBJ1-1; D ambiguous. This CDR3 region has 12 residues. Trimming left V 2 bases short and J 0 bases short, with 1 base between. Per germline, CDR1 KGHSH and CDR2 LQKENI. The CDR3 coding sequence is TGTGCCAGCTCACCAATGAACACTGAAGCTTTCTTT. Amino acid sequence: CASSPMNTEAFF.

This clone was counted once. The chain uses TRBV30 and TRBJ2-1; D is ambiguous. CDR1 GTSNPN and CDR2 SVGIG come from the germline V gene (reference sequence). Trimming pared 0 bases from V and 3 bases from J, leaving 3 bases between. This CDR3 is 12 amino acids long. The CDR3 bases are TGTGCCTGGAGTGTCAGCTACAATGAGCAGTTCTTC. It codes for CAWSVSYNEQFF.

The gene calls are TRBV24-1 and TRBJ2-1, with TRBD1 identical over 8 bases. V lost 6 bases to trimming and J lost 1 base; unmatched junction nucleotides: 7. The CDR3 has 16 amino acids. CDR1 is KGHDR, CDR2 SFDVKD, per germline. The DNA of the CDR3 is TGTGCCACCAGTACACAGGGGGTAAGGTCCTACAATGAGCAGTTCTTC. Protein: CATSTQGVRSYNEQFF.

The chain is built from TRBV28 and TRBJ2-7; TRBD1 agrees at 8 bases. Germline V gene data show CDR1 as MDHEN and CDR2 as SYDVKM. The CDR3 has 15 amino acids. J was trimmed by 5 bases and V by 3 bases; bases with no gene match: 9. The CDR3 sequence is CASSFWWQGAHEQYF. The CDR3 DNA is TGTGCCAGCAGTTTCTGGTGGCAGGGGGCCCACGAGCAGTACTTC.

The chain joins TRBV30 to TRBJ2-7, with 9 bases lining up with TRBD1. CDR3 length: 14 amino acids. V was pared by 4 bases and J by 4 bases, with 8 bases of the junction left unmatched. The germline gives CDR1 GTSNPN, CDR2 SVGIG (reference sequence). The CDR3 protein is CAWTPGTGRYEQYF. The DNA for the CDR3 is TGTGCCTGGACTCCCGGGACAGGGAGGTACGAGCAGTACTTC.

This sequence joins TRBV7-2 and TRBJ2-2, with D perhaps matching TRBD2 (6 bases). Trimming removed 5 bases from V and 2 bases from J, with 12 bases in between. CDR3 length equals 15 residues. Germline loops: CDR1 SGHTA, CDR2 FQGNSA. The CDR3 DNA is TGTGCCAGCAGCCCCGGGGCGGGAAACACCGGGGAGCTGTTTTTT. Encoded protein: CASSPGAGNTGELFF.

This clone turned up a few times. The chain uses TRBV9 and TRBJ2-2; TRBD2 might be the D (7 bases). Trimming removed 3 bases at V and 4 bases at J, with 19 bases between. In germline, CDR1 is SGDLS, CDR2 YYNGEE. The CDR3 has 17 amino acids. Here the CDR3 DNA reads TGTGCCAGCAGCGCCAGCTGGGGGGGCGCAAGCACCGGGGAGCTGTTTTTT. This codes for CASSASWGGASTGELFF.

The V gene is TRBV7-9, the J gene TRBJ1-4, with 9 bases fitting TRBD1. This CDR3 region has 14 residues. Germline V lookup: CDR1 SEHNR, CDR2 FQNEAQ (reference sequence). The V and J ends lost 6 bases and 4 bases, in that order; junction bases with no gene match: 3. CDR3 residues: CASSQDRGNEKLFF. Here the CDR3 DNA reads TGTGCCAGCAGTCAGGACAGGGGTAATGAAAAACTGTTTTTT. Together with reference TRBV7-9 and TRBJ1-4, the CDR3 gives the full variable domain: DTGVSQNPRHKITKRGQNVTFRCDPISEHNRLYWYRQTLGQGPEFLTYFQNEAQLEKSRLLSDRFSAERPKGSFSTLEIQRTEQGDSAMYLCASSQDRGNEKLFFGSGTQLSVL.

The CDR3 loop is CASSRGGLAGDSYEQYF. The CDR3 DNA sequence: TGTGCCAGCAGCCGCGGCGGACTAGCGGGAGACTCCTACGAGCAGTACTTC. The chain uses TRBV5-4 and TRBJ2-7; 13 bases map to TRBD2. The CDR3 covers 17 residues. Germline V gene sequence: CDR1 SGHNT, CDR2 YYREEE (reference sequence). V lost 4 bases to trimming and J lost 0 bases; unmatched junction nucleotides: 7.

The gene calls are TRBV27 and TRBJ1-6, with 7 bases aligning to TRBD1. Germline V CDR1 and CDR2: MNHEY, SMNVEV (reference sequence). The CDR3 has 15 residues. V gave up 6 bases and J gave up 10 bases; unmatched junction bases: 12. Here the CDR3 reads CASRFGDRERSPLHF. The CDR3 DNA reads TGTGCCAGCAGGTTTGGAGACAGGGAACGGTCACCCCTCCACTTT.

The V and J genes are TRBV2 and TRBJ1-5; perhaps TRBD1 as D (6 bases). The CDR3 sequence is 14 residues long. The ends were cut back, 3 bases at V and 4 bases at J, with 10 bases in the middle. Germline lookup yields CDR1 SNHLY and CDR2 FYNNEI. The CDR3 coding sequence is TGTGCCAGCAGTGAGGGGGCTGGAAATCAGCCCCAGCATTTT. It is translated as CASSEGAGNQPQHF.

The rearrangement joins TRBV9 to TRBJ2-3; tentative D call: TRBD1 (5 bases). V was cut by 3 bases and J by 2 bases, with 16 bases left in between. Germline V gene lookup returns CDR1 SGDLS and CDR2 YYNGEE. CDR3 length: 16 amino acids. The CDR3 DNA follows: TGTGCCAGCAGCGCTCTAGGGGTCCCACTCACAGATACGCAGTATTTT. It codes for CASSALGVPLTDTQYF.

This chain links TRBV28 with TRBJ1-1; a possible D gene is TRBD1 (6 bases). The length of the CDR3 is 14 residues. V gave up 9 bases and J gave up 1 base, with 15 bases separating them. From germline, CDR1 is MDHEN and CDR2 SYDVKM. The CDR3 nucleotides read TGTGCCAGTTATCCAGGGGACCGGAACACTGAAGCTTTCTTT. It encodes CASYPGDRNTEAFF. The entire variable domain, with the rest obtained from reference TRBV28 and TRBJ1-1, is as follows: DVKVTQSSRYLVKRTGEKVFLECVQDMDHENMFWYRQDPGLGLRLIYFSYDVKMKEKGDIPEGYSVSREKKERFSLILESASTNQTSMYLCASYPGDRNTEAFFGQGTRLTVV.

CDR3 sequence reads: CAWSVGELNQPQHF. The CDR3 region has the DNA TGTGCCTGGAGTGTCGGCGAGCTCAATCAGCCCCAGCATTTT. The gene calls are TRBV30 and TRBJ1-5; no definite D call. Germline CDR1 reads GTSNPN; CDR2 reads SVGIG (reference sequence). The CDR3 totals 14 residues. V was trimmed by 0 bases and J by 3 bases, leaving 9 bases between them. The full variable domain, completed using reference TRBV30 and TRBJ1-5, is SQTIHQWPATLVQPVGSPLSLECTVEGTSNPNLYWYRQAAGRGLQLLFYSVGIGQISSEVPQNLSASRPQDRQFILSSKKLLLSDSGFYLCAWSVGELNQPQHFGDGTRLSIL.

The rearrangement uses TRBV6-5 and TRBJ1-4; D ambiguous. This CDR3 is built from 15 residues. Germline loops: CDR1 MNHEY, CDR2 SVGAGI. V dropped 2 bases and J dropped 3 bases, with 10 bases sitting between them. CDR3 loop: CASSYGPMANEKLFF. As DNA, the CDR3 is TGTGCCAGCAGTTACGGACCCATGGCTAATGAAAAACTGTTTTTT.

V usage is TRBV14 and J usage is TRBJ2-7; D not resolved. Germline V gene data show CDR1 as SGHDN and CDR2 as FVKESK. The CDR3 consists of 13 residues. Between the trimmed V and J ends, which lost 4 bases and 9 bases, there was a span of 16 bases. CDR3 nucleotides: TGTGCCAGCAGCCGTCAGGTCCGAGTCGGGCAGTACTTC. Translated: CASSRQVRVGQYF.

The genes are TRBV9 and TRBJ2-7; D may be TRBD1 (5 bases). The V end was cut by 0 bases, the J end by 6 bases, with 16 bases between. The CDR3 consists of 15 residues. The germline V gene encodes CDR1 SGDLS and CDR2 YYNGEE. The CDR3 bases are TGTGCCAGCAGCGTAGGGACAAGGGCCACTACCGAGCAGTACTTC. Amino acid sequence: CASSVGTRATTEQYF.

The V gene is TRBV18, the J gene TRBJ1-5; D ambiguous. Trimming stripped 2 bases from V and 4 bases from J, with 6 bases between. Germline V lookup: CDR1 KGHSH, CDR2 LQKENI. The CDR3 extends over 13 amino acids. CDR3 DNA sequence: TGTGCCAGCTCACCATCCGGGAATCAGCCCCAGCATTTT. Its translation is CASSPSGNQPQHF.

The chain recombines TRBV10-3 with TRBJ1-1; 9 nucleotides align to TRBD1. This CDR3 comprises 14 residues. Germline CDR1 is ENHRY and CDR2 is SYGVKD. The ends lost 7 bases at V and 4 bases at J; junction bases unmatched: 7. The CDR3 region is CAINRGQGSTEAFF. In nucleotides, the CDR3 is TGTGCCATCAACCGTGGACAGGGGAGCACTGAAGCTTTCTTT.

V is TRBV12-2 and J is TRBJ2-7; the D call TRBD1 from the table was never checked on the DNA. TRBV12-2 is recorded as a pseudogene. The CDR3 has 14 amino acids. Written as DNA, the CDR3 is TGTGCAAGTCGCTTAGTAGGGGTTCAGGACGAGCAGTACTTC. Its translation: CASRLVGVQDEQYF.

The chain combines TRBV6-5 with TRBJ2-7; D is ambiguous. Germline assignment: CDR1 MNHEY and CDR2 SVGAGI. The CDR3 contains 13 residues. Trimming took off 5 bases at V and 0 bases at J, with 8 bases between the two ends. Here the CDR3 reads CASSRELSYEQYF. The CDR3 nucleotides are TGTGCCAGCAGTCGTGAACTCTCCTACGAGCAGTACTTC.